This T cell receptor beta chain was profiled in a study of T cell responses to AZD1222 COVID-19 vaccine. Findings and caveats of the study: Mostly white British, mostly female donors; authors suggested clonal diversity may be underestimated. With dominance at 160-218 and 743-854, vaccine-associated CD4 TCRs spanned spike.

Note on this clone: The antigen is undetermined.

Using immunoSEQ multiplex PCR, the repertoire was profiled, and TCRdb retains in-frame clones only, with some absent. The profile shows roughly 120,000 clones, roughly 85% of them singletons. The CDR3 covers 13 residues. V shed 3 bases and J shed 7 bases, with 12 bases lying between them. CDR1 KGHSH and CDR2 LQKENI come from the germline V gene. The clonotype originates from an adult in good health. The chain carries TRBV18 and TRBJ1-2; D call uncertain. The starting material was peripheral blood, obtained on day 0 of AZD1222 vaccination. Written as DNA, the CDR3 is TGTGCCAGCTCACCCCAGGACTTTCGTGGCTACACCTTC. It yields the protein CASSPQDFRGYTF.